What follows are 2 T cell receptor beta chains derived from one specimen sequenced in a study of CD8 T cells in ankylosing spondylitis. General study findings and limits: There was a TCR beta motif, made of fewer than 10 highly homologous variants, that appeared characteristic of ankylosing spondylitis blood.

TCRdb independently ran MiXCR on the 5' RACE reads; one entry per CDR3 protein. Counted here are fewer than 550,000 distinct CDR3 sequences, about 5.7% occurring once; the ten biggest clones make up around 3.6%. Their antigen targets remain unknown. The sample taken for sequencing was blood, either unsorted or a sorted T cell fraction (not recorded which). These receptors all come from a male donor with ankylosing spondylitis.

Ten or more counts support this clonotype. This sequence joins TRBV7-9 and TRBJ1-4, with a possible D match to TRBD1 (5 bases). Trimming removed 5 bases from V and 7 bases from J, with 11 bases in between. Germline CDR1 SEHNR, CDR2 FQNEAQ (reference sequence). The length of the CDR3 is 13 residues. CDR3 residues: CASSPQGLEKLFF. The CDR3 region has the DNA TGTGCCAGCAGCCCCCAGGGACTTGAAAAACTGTTTTTT. The full variable domain, rest sourced from reference TRBV7-9 and TRBJ1-4, is DTGVSQNPRHKITKRGQNVTFRCDPISEHNRLYWYRQTLGQGPEFLTYFQNEAQLEKSRLLSDRFSAERPKGSFSTLEIQRTEQGDSAMYLCASSPQGLEKLFFGSGTQLSVL.

This clonotype was picked up many times. The chain recombines TRBV7-2 with TRBJ2-5; D might be TRBD1 (6 bases). Germline values: CDR1 SGHTA, CDR2 FQGNSA. The CDR3 has 16 amino acids. The V end was cut by 1 base, the J end by 5 bases, with 17 bases between. The CDR3 coding sequence is TGTGCCAGCAGCTTAGTTAACCACCCGAGGGGGGAGACCCAGTACTTC. Encoded protein: CASSLVNHPRGETQYF.